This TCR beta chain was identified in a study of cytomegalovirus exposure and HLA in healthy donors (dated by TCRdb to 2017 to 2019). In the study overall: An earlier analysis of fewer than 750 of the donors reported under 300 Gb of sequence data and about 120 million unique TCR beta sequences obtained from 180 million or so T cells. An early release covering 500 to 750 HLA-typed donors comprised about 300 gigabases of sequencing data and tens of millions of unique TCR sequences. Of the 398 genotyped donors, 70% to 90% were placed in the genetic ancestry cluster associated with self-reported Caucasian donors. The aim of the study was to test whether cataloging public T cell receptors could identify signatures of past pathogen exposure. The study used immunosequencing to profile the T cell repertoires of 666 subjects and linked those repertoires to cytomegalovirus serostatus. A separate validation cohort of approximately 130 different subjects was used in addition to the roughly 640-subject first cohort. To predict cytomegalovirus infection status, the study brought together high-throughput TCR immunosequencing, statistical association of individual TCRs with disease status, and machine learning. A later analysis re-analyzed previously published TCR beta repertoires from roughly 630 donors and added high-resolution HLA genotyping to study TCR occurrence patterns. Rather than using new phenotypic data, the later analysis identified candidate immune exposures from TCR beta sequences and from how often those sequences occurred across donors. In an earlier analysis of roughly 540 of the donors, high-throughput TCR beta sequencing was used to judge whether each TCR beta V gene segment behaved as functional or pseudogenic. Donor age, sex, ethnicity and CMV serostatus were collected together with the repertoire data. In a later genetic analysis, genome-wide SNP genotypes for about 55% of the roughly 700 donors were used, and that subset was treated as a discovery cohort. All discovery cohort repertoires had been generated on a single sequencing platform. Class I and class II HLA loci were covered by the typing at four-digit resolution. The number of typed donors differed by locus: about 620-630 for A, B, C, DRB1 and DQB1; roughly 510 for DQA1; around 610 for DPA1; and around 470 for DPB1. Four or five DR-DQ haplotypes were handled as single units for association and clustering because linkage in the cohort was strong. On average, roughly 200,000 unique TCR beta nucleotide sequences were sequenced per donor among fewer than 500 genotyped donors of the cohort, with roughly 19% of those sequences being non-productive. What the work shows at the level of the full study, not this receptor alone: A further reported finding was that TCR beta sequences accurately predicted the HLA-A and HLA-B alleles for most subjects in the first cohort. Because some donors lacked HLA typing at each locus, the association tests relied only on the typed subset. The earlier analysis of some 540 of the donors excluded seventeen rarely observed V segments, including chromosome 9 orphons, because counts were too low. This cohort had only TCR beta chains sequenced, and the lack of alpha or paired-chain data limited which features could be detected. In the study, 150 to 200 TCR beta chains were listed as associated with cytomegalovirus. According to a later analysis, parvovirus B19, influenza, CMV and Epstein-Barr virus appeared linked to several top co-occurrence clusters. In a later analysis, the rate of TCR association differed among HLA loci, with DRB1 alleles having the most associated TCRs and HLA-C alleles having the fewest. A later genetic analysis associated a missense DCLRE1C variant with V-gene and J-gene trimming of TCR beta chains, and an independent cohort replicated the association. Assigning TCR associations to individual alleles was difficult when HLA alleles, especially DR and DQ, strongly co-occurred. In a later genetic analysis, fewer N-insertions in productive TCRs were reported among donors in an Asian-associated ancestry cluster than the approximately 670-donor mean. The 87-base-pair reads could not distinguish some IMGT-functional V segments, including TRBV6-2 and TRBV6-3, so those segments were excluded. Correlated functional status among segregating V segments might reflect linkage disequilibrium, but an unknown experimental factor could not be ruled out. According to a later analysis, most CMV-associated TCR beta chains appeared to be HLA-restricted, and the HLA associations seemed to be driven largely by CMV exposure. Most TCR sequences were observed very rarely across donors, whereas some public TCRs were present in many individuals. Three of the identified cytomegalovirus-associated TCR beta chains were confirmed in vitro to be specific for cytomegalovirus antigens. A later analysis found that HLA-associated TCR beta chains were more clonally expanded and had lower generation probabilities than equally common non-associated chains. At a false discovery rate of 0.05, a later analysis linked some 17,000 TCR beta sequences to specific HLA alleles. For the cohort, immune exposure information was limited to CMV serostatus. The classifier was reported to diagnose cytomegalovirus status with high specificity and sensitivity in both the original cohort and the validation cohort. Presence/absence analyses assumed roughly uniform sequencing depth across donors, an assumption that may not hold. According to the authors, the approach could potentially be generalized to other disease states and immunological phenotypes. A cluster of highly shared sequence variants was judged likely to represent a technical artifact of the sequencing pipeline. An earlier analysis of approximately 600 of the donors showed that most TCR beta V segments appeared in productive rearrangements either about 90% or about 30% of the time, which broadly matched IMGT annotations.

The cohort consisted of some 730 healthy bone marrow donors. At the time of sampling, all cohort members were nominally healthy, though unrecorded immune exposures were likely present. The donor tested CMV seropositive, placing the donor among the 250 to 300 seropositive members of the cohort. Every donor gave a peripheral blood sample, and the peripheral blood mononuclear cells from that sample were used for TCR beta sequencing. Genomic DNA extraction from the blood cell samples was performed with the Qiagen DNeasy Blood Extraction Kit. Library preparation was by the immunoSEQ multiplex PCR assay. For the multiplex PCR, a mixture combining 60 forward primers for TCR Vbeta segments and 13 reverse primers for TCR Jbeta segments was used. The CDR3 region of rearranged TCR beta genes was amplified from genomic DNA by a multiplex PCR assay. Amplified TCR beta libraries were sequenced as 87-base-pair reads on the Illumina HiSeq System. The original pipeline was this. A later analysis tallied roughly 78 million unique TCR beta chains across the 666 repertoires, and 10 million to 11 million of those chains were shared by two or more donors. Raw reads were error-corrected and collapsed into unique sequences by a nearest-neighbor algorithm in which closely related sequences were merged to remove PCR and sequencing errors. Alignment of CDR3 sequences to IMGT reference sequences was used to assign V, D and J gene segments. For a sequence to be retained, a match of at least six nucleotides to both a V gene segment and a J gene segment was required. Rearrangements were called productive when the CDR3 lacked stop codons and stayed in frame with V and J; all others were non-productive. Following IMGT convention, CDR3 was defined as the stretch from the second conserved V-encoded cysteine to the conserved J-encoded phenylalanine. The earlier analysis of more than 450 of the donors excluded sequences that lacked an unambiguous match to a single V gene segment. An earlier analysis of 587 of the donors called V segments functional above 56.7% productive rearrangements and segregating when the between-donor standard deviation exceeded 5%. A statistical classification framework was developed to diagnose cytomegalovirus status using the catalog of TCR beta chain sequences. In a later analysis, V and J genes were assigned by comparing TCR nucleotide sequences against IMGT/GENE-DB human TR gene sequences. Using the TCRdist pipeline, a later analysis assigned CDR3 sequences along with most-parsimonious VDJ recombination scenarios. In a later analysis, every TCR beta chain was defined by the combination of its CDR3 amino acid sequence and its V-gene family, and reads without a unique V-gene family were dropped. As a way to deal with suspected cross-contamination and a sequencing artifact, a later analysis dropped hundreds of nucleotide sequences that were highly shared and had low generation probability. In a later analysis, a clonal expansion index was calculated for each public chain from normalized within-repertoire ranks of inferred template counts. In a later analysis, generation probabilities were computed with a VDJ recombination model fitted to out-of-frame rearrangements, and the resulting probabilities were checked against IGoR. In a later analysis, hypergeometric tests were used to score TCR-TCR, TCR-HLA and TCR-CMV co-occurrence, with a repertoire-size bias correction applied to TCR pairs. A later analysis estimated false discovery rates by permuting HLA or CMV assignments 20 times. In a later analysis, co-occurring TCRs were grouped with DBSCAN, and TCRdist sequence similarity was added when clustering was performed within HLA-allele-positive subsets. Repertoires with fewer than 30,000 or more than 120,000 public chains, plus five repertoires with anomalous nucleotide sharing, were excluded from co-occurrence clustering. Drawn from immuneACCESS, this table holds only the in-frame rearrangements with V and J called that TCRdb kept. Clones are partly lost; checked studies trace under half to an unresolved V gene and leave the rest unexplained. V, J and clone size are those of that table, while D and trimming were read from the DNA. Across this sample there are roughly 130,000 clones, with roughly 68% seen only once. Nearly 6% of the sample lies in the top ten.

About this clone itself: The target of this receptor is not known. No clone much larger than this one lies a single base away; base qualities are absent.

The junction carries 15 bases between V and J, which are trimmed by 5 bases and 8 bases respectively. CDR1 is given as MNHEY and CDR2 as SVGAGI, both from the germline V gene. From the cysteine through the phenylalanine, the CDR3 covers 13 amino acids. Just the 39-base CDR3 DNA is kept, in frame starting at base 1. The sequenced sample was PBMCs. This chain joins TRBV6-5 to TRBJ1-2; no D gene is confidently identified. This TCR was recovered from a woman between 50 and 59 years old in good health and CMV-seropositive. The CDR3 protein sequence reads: CASSPTDAGGYTF. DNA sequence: TGTGCCAGCAGTCCCACCGACGCGGGCGGCTACACCTTC.